The 19 T cell receptor beta chains in this list originate from one sample, sequenced in a study of blood T cell repertoires in COVID-19. The repertoire was sequenced with immunoSEQ multiplex PCR; TCRdb's copy has only in-frame clones and lacks some. The data show approximately 200,000 clones, almost 85% seen once. Sequencing was performed on peripheral blood. The origin of the receptors is a human donor with acute or convalescent COVID-19. The donor label of this sample is uncertain.

The chain uses TRBV27 and TRBJ2-1; 10 bases fit TRBD2. The CDR3 contains 17 residues. Trimming cost V 2 bases and J 8 bases; bases outside gene matches: 12. Germline CDR1 and CDR2: MNHEY and SMNVEV (reference sequence). CDR3 nucleotide sequence: TGTGCCAGCAGTTTAAGGCCGGGACTAGCGACTAGGGATGAGCAGTTCTTC. It codes for CASSLRPGLATRDEQFF.

The CDR3 reads CASSLSGQGTGELFF. CDR3 sequence (DNA): TGCGCCAGCAGCTTGTCGGGACAGGGCACCGGGGAGCTGTTTTTT. J is TRBJ2-2 and V is TRBV5-1; 9 bases match TRBD1. The CDR3 contains 15 residues. The V gene's germline CDR1 is SGHRS and CDR2 YFSETQ. V shed 1 base and J 4 bases; nucleotides not matched to a gene: 2.

V usage is TRBV7-3 and J usage is TRBJ2-1; 10 nucleotides align to TRBD2. Looked up from germline, CDR1 is SGHTA and CDR2 is FQGTGA. This CDR3 is 17 amino acids long. The junction had 9 bases not matched to a gene; V was cut back by 5 bases and J by 2 bases. The CDR3 sequence is CASSAPGTSVTYNEQFF. The CDR3 nucleotides read TGTGCCAGCAGCGCCCCCGGGACTAGCGTAACCTACAATGAGCAGTTCTTC.

The V and J genes are TRBV5-4 and TRBJ1-6; D uncertain. Between the trimmed V and J ends, which lost 4 bases and 0 bases, there was a span of 11 bases. Germline V gene sequence: CDR1 SGHNT, CDR2 YYREEE (reference sequence). CDR3 length: 16 residues. Written as DNA, the CDR3 is TGTGCCAGCAGCCCTGAGGGAGGCTCCTATAATTCACCCCTCCACTTT. As protein: CASSPEGGSYNSPLHF. Full variable domain (outside the CDR3, taken from reference TRBV5-4 and TRBJ1-6): ETGVTQSPTHLIKTRGQQVTLRCSSQSGHNTVSWYQQALGQGPQFIFQYYREEENGRGNFPPRFSGLQFPNYSSELNVNALELDDSALYLCASSPEGGSYNSPLHFGNGTRLTVT.

The V and J genes are TRBV29-1 and TRBJ2-2; weak D call: TRBD1 (5 bases). CDR3 length equals 14 residues. The germline V and J ends were trimmed by 7 bases and 0 bases, with 12 bases remaining between them. Germline V CDR1 and CDR2: SQVTM, ANQGSEA. CDR3 in DNA: TGCAGCGCCCGGACACAAACGAACACCGGGGAGCTGTTTTTT. Its protein product is CSARTQTNTGELFF.

The chain links TRBV7-2 to TRBJ2-7; D not resolved. Per germline, CDR1 SGHTA and CDR2 FQGNSA. The CDR3 runs to 13 residues. V lost 0 bases, J lost 2 bases, and 5 bases lay in between. The DNA for the CDR3 is TGTGCCAGCAGCTTAGCGGCCCCCTACGAGCAGTACTTC. Its protein product is CASSLAAPYEQYF.

The V call is TRBV3-1 (or the pseudogene TRBV3-2), the J call TRBJ1-2; 9 nucleotides agree with TRBD1. Germline CDR1 reads LGHDT; CDR2 reads YNNKEL (reference sequence). The V and J ends lost 4 bases and 3 bases, in that order; junction bases with no gene match: 9. The CDR3 spans 16 residues. The DNA of the CDR3 is TGTGCCAGCAGCCTCCAGGGACAGGGAATAGACTATGGCTACACCTTC. Translation gives CASSLQGQGIDYGYTF.

The CDR3 spells CASTRGRSTDTQYF. The CDR3 DNA sequence: TGTGCCAGCACCAGGGGGCGGAGCACAGATACGCAGTATTTT. The genes are TRBV7-9 and TRBJ2-3; TRBD1 aligns across 8 bases. V was clipped by 7 bases and J by 0 bases; unmatched bases: 3. Per germline, CDR1 SEHNR and CDR2 FQNEAQ (reference sequence). The CDR3 covers 14 residues.

The V and J genes are TRBV6-5 and TRBJ1-6; D unclear. The CDR3 is made up of 16 amino acids. The ends were cut back, 0 bases at V and 0 bases at J, with 6 bases in the middle. The germline CDR1 and CDR2 sequences are MNHEY and SVGAGI. CDR3 nucleotides: TGTGCCAGCAGTTACTCGAGGAGCTCCTATAATTCACCCCTCCACTTT. It yields the protein CASSYSRSSYNSPLHF.

The gene calls are TRBV5-1 and TRBJ1-1; unclear D gene. The CDR3 consists of 15 residues. CDR1 and CDR2 from the germline V gene are SGHRS and YFSETQ. The V end was cut by 5 bases, the J end by 4 bases, with 18 bases between. CDR3 in amino acids: CASRKDSDLLTEAFF. CDR3 coding DNA: TGCGCCAGCAGAAAAGACTCAGACCTTCTCACTGAAGCTTTCTTT.

This clone was counted a few times. The rearrangement links TRBV5-8 to TRBJ1-4; 10 bases map to TRBD1. Germline values: CDR1 SGHTS, CDR2 YDEGEE. V trimming: 3 bases; J trimming: 8 bases; junction bases outside the gene matches: 4. The CDR3 totals 14 residues. The CDR3 here is CASSSGQGYEKLFF. CDR3 DNA: TGTGCCAGCAGCTCGGGACAGGGGTACGAAAAACTGTTTTTT.

This rearrangement joins TRBV10-1 to TRBJ2-7, with a tentative D call TRBD1 (6 bases). The ends were cut back, 0 bases at V and 6 bases at J, with 15 bases in the middle. Germline loops: CDR1 WNHNN, CDR2 SYGVQD (reference sequence). This CDR3 contains 15 residues. This CDR3 is CASSESRQGIGEQYF. The CDR3, as DNA: TGCGCCAGCAGTGAGTCGAGGCAGGGGATAGGCGAGCAGTACTTC.

The chain uses TRBV2 and TRBJ2-1; 12 bases match TRBD2. In germline, CDR1 is SNHLY, CDR2 FYNNEI. The CDR3 loop spans 18 amino acids. The ends lost 6 bases at V and 0 bases at J; junction bases unmatched: 9. This CDR3 is CASRTTSGRTSSYNEQFF. CDR3 bases: TGTGCCAGCAGGACGACTAGCGGGAGAACCTCCTCCTACAATGAGCAGTTCTTC.

The V and J genes are TRBV5-4 and TRBJ2-5; 14 nucleotides align to TRBD2. V shed 0 bases and J 5 bases; nucleotides not matched to a gene: 6. Germline CDR1 is SGHNT and CDR2 is YYREEE (reference sequence). This CDR3 spans 17 amino acids. CDR3 DNA sequence: TGTGCCAGCAGCTTGGGACTAGCGGGAGGGACGGGGGAGACCCAGTACTTC. It yields the protein CASSLGLAGGTGETQYF.

The rearrangement joins TRBV5-8 to TRBJ2-6; 7 nucleotides line up with TRBD1. The length of the CDR3 is 17 residues. The trim removed 0 bases at V and 2 bases at J, leaving 5 bases unmatched. CDR1 is SGHTS, CDR2 YDEGEE, per germline. CDR3 in DNA: TGTGCCAGCAGCTTGGTTACAGGGGTAGCTGGGGCCAACGTCCTGACTTTC. It yields the protein CASSLVTGVAGANVLTF. The whole variable domain, remainder taken from reference TRBV5-8 and TRBJ2-6, is EAGVTQSPTHLIKTRGQQATLRCSPISGHTSVYWYQQALGLGLQFLLWYDEGEERNRGNFPPRFSGRQFPNYSSELNVNALELEDSALYLCASSLVTGVAGANVLTFGAGSRLTVL.

Regarding this clone: This specimen includes other DNA sequences encoding the same CDR3. The chain joins TRBV24-1 to TRBJ2-3; 7 bases are shared with TRBD2. The CDR3 has 12 amino acids. Germline values: CDR1 KGHDR, CDR2 SFDVKD. V lost 9 bases to trimming and J lost 1 base; unmatched junction nucleotides: 0. In nucleotides, the CDR3 is TGTGCCACCGCGGGGGGCACAGATACGCAGTATTTT. Translated, it gives CATAGGTDTQYF.

This sequence joins TRBV24-1 and TRBJ1-2, with no clear D. This CDR3 is built from 13 residues. Trimming took off 5 bases at V and 0 bases at J, with 6 bases between the two ends. Germline assignment: CDR1 KGHDR and CDR2 SFDVKD. The CDR3 reads CATSAQPNYGYTF. DNA for the CDR3: TGTGCCACCAGTGCACAGCCTAACTATGGCTACACCTTC.

The chain carries TRBV18 and TRBJ2-7; tentative D call: TRBD1 (6 bases). Germline-derived CDR1 and CDR2 are KGHSH and LQKENI. This CDR3 comprises 15 residues. V was trimmed by 5 bases and J by 6 bases, leaving 20 bases between them. Written as DNA, the CDR3 is TGTGCCAGCTCAGCACTACCGGGACATGACGTCGAGCAGTACTTC. This translates into CASSALPGHDVEQYF. The variable domain in full, completed from reference TRBV18 and TRBJ2-7, reads NAGVMQNPRHLVRRRGQEARLRCSPMKGHSHVYWYRQLPEEGLKFMVYLQKENIIDESGMPKERFSAEFPKEGPSILRIQQVVRGDSAAYFCASSALPGHDVEQYFGPGTRLTVT.

The chain recombines TRBV2 with TRBJ1-6, with no clear D. Per germline, CDR1 SNHLY and CDR2 FYNNEI. Trimming shortened V by 4 bases and J by 7 bases, and 14 bases separated the two germline ends. The CDR3 runs 15 residues. The CDR3, as DNA: TGTGCCAGCAGTGTACGGGGTATGGGCAATTCACCCCTCCACTTT. It is translated as CASSVRGMGNSPLHF.